Sequencing of this TCR beta chain was carried out in a study of blood T cells in healthy people across ages. In the study overall: About one barcoded beta molecule per two T cells was captured by template switching.

Then a second PCR, running roughly 7 to 12 cycles, was carried out with a sample-barcoded 5' primer and a J-beta primer mix. TCRdb used MiXCR to reprocess the 5' RACE reads, holding one entry per CDR3 protein. Here the sample spans 500,000 to 700,000 distinct CDR3 sequences, approximately 30% being singletons. Looked up from germline, CDR1 is GTSNPN and CDR2 is SVGIG (reference sequence). With 0 bases removed from V and 6 bases from J, the gap between germline ends came to 13 bases. This CDR3 is built from 14 residues. Study results and limitations: Per million T cells, TCR beta diversity dropped roughly linearly as age increased.

This clonotype was detected many times. Its antigen is unknown. The donors, all healthy, were Caucasians living in Russia, aged roughly 6 to 100. Per sample, no less than 5.5 micrograms of total RNA were extracted. This clonotype was sampled from a woman of 80 years or more in good health. The rearrangement uses TRBV30 and TRBJ2-3; D may match TRBD1 or TRBD2 (5 bases each). The specimen was blood. The CDR3 nucleotides read TGTGCCTGGAGTGTACCCGGGACGGGGGATACGCAGTATTTT. Residues: CAWSVPGTGDTQYF.